The 23 T cell receptor beta chains in this list originate from one sample, sequenced in a study of blood T cell repertoires in COVID-19. TCRdb keeps only in-frame clones here, not all; method: immunoSEQ multiplex PCR. Among about 220,000 clones, less than 85% were seen once, and the ten largest hold 3% to 4.5%. Sequencing was performed on peripheral blood. The receptors originated from a woman aged 80 or over with acute or convalescent COVID-19.

This chain uses TRBV7-9 with TRBJ1-5; D uncertain. This CDR3 is 14 amino acids long. CDR1 and CDR2 from the germline V gene are SEHNR and FQNEAQ (reference sequence). V gave up 0 bases and J gave up 5 bases, with 8 bases separating them. The DNA for the CDR3 is TGTGCCAGCAGCTTAGCGTTTTCGGATCAGCCCCAGCATTTT. It codes for CASSLAFSDQPQHF.

This chain joins TRBV18 and TRBJ2-1, with 13 bases lining up with TRBD2. Germline V gives CDR1 KGHSH, CDR2 LQKENI. The CDR3 covers 14 residues. V shed 3 bases, J shed 10 bases, and the junction held 3 bases outside the gene matches. CDR3 amino acids: CASSPGLAGLEQFF. CDR3 in DNA: TGTGCCAGCTCACCGGGACTAGCGGGACTAGAGCAGTTCTTC.

The chain joins TRBV7-9 to TRBJ1-6; the D gene is possibly TRBD1 (6 bases). Germline V gene sequence: CDR1 SEHNR, CDR2 FQNEAQ (reference sequence). The CDR3 runs to 15 residues. V was pared by 3 bases and J by 3 bases, with 9 bases between. For the CDR3, the DNA is TGTGCCAGCAGCTTCGAGGGGGACTATAATTCACCCCTCCACTTT. It codes for CASSFEGDYNSPLHF. Based on the CDR3 plus reference TRBV7-9 and TRBJ1-6, the full variable domain is DTGVSQNPRHKITKRGQNVTFRCDPISEHNRLYWYRQTLGQGPEFLTYFQNEAQLEKSRLLSDRFSAERPKGSFSTLEIQRTEQGDSAMYLCASSFEGDYNSPLHFGNGTRLTVT.

This clone was counted at least ten times. The chain is built from TRBV7-8 and TRBJ1-6; D remains unclear. The V gene lost 5 bases and the J gene lost 0 bases, with 17 bases spanning the gap. CDR1 is SGHVS, CDR2 FQNEAQ, per germline. The CDR3 consists of 18 residues. The CDR3 loop reads CASSPLAGWYSYNSPLHF. The CDR3, as DNA: TGTGCCAGCAGCCCCCTCGCGGGGTGGTACTCCTATAATTCACCCCTCCACTTT.

The genes are TRBV21-1 and TRBJ2-3; the D call in the table, TRBD2, was not verified against the DNA. TRBV21-1 is termed a pseudogene. The CDR3 runs 18 residues. CDR3 bases: TGTGCCAGCAGCAAAGAAAATAAGCGGGGGGGCGGTTGGTATACGCAGTATTTT. Translating it yields CASSKENKRGGGWYTQYF.

This clone was observed once. The chain uses TRBV5-1 and TRBJ2-1, with TRBD1 identical over 7 bases. The CDR3 is 14 residues long. Germline-derived CDR1 and CDR2 are SGHRS and YFSETQ. The V gene end was trimmed by 2 bases and the J gene end by 4 bases; junction bases not matched to a gene: 3. The CDR3 DNA sequence: TGCGCCAGCAGCTTATCACAGGGGTACAATGAGCAGTTCTTC. This gives the protein CASSLSQGYNEQFF.

The genes are TRBV7-3 and TRBJ1-1; 7 nucleotides align to TRBD1. CDR1 is SGHTA, CDR2 FQGTGA, per germline. After removal of 2 bases from V and 5 bases from J, the junction contained 8 bases not matched to a gene. This CDR3 contains 15 residues. CDR3 DNA sequence: TGTGCCAGCAGCTTATCCCCTCACAGGGGAACTGAAGCTTTCTTT. It is translated as CASSLSPHRGTEAFF.

The chain couples TRBV7-6 to TRBJ2-7; 7 bases line up with TRBD2. After removal of 3 bases from V and 4 bases from J, the junction contained 9 bases not matched to a gene. Germline V gene data show CDR1 as SGHVS and CDR2 as FNYEAQ. The CDR3 is made up of 15 amino acids. CDR3 DNA sequence: TGTGCCAGCAGCTTTGCCGGGACTACAAATTACGAGCAGTACTTC. Its protein product is CASSFAGTTNYEQYF.

The chain joins TRBV19 to TRBJ2-6; a possible D gene is TRBD1 (6 bases). The germline gives CDR1 LNHDA, CDR2 SQIVND (reference sequence). The CDR3 runs 15 residues. V lost 4 bases, J lost 2 bases, and 9 bases lay in between. CDR3 sequence: CASSTSGAGANVLTF. The CDR3 region has the DNA TGTGCCAGTAGTACCTCAGGGGCTGGGGCCAACGTCCTGACTTTC.

This rearrangement joins TRBV2 to TRBJ1-1; 10 bases match TRBD1. The V gene end was trimmed by 6 bases and the J gene end by 3 bases; junction bases not matched to a gene: 7. Germline V CDR1 and CDR2: SNHLY, FYNNEI. The CDR3 extends over 15 amino acids. The CDR3 reads CASRPRQGAYTEAFF. As DNA, the CDR3 is TGTGCCAGCAGGCCTAGACAGGGGGCTTACACTGAAGCTTTCTTT. Full variable domain (missing parts from reference TRBV2 and TRBJ1-1): EPEVTQTPSHQVTQMGQEVILRCVPISNHLYFYWYRQILGQKVEFLVSFYNNEISEKSEIFDDQFSVERPDGSNFTLKIRSTKLEDSAMYFCASRPRQGAYTEAFFGQGTRLTVV.

This clone was counted only a few times. V gene TRBV6-2 or TRBV6-3 combines with J gene TRBJ2-2; a weak D match, TRBD1 (6 bases). Germline CDR1 reads MNHEY; CDR2 reads SVGEGT. The CDR3 loop spans 14 amino acids. The ends were cut back, 6 bases at V and 6 bases at J, with 14 bases in the middle. The CDR3, as DNA: TGTGCCAGCAGCTCCCATACAGGGTCCGGGGAGCTGTTTTTT. Its translation is CASSSHTGSGELFF.

J is TRBJ2-1 and V is TRBV7-3, with 7 bases aligning to TRBD1. Germline V lookup: CDR1 SGHTA, CDR2 FQGTGA. The CDR3 consists of 13 residues. V gave up 5 bases and J gave up 8 bases; unmatched junction bases: 6. CDR3 region: CASSLGGADEQFF. DNA of the CDR3: TGTGCCAGCAGCCTAGGGGGCGCCGATGAGCAGTTCTTC.

The chain recombines TRBV5-1 with TRBJ1-2; D gene unclear. Per germline, CDR1 SGHRS and CDR2 YFSETQ. V was trimmed by 0 bases and J by 6 bases, leaving 12 bases between them. The CDR3 sequence is 14 residues long. CDR3 residues: CASSLGERMDGYTF. In DNA form, the CDR3 reads TGCGCCAGCAGCTTGGGCGAGAGGATGGATGGCTACACCTTC.

CDR3 DNA sequence: TGTGCCAGCAGCTTAGCGGAGACTAGCGAGCAGTACTTC. Protein product: CASSLAETSEQYF. The chain carries TRBV7-2 and TRBJ2-7; a weak D match, TRBD2 (6 bases). This CDR3 has 13 residues. Germline assignment: CDR1 SGHTA and CDR2 FQGNSA. V lost 0 bases and J 6 bases, leaving 9 bases between the germline ends.

The chain joins TRBV6-1 to TRBJ1-2, with D uncertain. Germline CDR1 reads MNHNS; CDR2 reads SASEGT. With 3 bases removed from V and 6 bases from J, the gap between germline ends came to 11 bases. The CDR3 spans 13 residues. The CDR3 region has the DNA TGTGCCAGCAGTGAGGTCCTCGGGGATGGCTACACCTTC. Amino acids: CASSEVLGDGYTF.

This chain links TRBV3-1 (or the pseudogene TRBV3-2) with TRBJ1-2; weak D call: TRBD1 (5 bases). V lost 4 bases to trimming and J lost 6 bases, with 12 bases between them. The germline V gene has CDR1 LGHDT and CDR2 YNNKEL (reference sequence). The CDR3 is 13 amino acids. The DNA of the CDR3 is TGTGCCAGCAGCCCCGGGGGGAAACATGGCTACACCTTC. Protein: CASSPGGKHGYTF.

The genes are TRBV7-9 and TRBJ1-1; the D gene is possibly TRBD1 (6 bases). Germline loops: CDR1 SEHNR, CDR2 FQNEAQ (reference sequence). V was cut by 8 bases and J by 1 base, with 11 bases left in between. The CDR3 has 13 amino acids. The CDR3 loop reads CASDRTANTEAFF. Written as DNA, the CDR3 is TGTGCCAGCGATCGGACAGCGAACACTGAAGCTTTCTTT.

The V and J genes are TRBV11-3 and TRBJ2-7; TRBD2 matches 7 bases. This CDR3 is built from 15 residues. Germline V gene sequence: CDR1 SGHNT, CDR2 YENEEA. V lost 6 bases, J lost 0 bases, and 8 bases stayed unmatched. The CDR3 loop is CASSHGGGSSYEQYF. CDR3 bases: TGTGCCAGCAGTCATGGGGGGGGGAGCTCCTACGAGCAGTACTTC. The full variable domain, with the rest looked up from reference TRBV11-3 and TRBJ2-7, is EAGVVQSPRYKIIEKKQPVAFWCNPISGHNTLYWYLQNLGQGPELLIRYENEEAVDDSQLPKDRFSAERLKGVDSTLKIQPAELGDSAVYLCASSHGGGSSYEQYFGPGTRLTVT.

The chain combines TRBV6-5 with TRBJ2-7, with 11 bases aligning to TRBD2. This CDR3 contains 15 residues. V dropped 6 bases and J dropped 5; count of bases not matched to a gene: 9. The germline CDR1 and CDR2 sequences are MNHEY and SVGAGI. The CDR3 reads CASRPRSGGAHEQYF. The CDR3, as DNA: TGTGCCAGCAGACCCCGTAGCGGGGGGGCCCACGAGCAGTACTTC.

V gene TRBV7-2 combines with J gene TRBJ2-1; TRBD1 aligns across 7 bases. The CDR3 contains 16 residues. With 6 bases clipped from V and 5 bases from J, the junction kept 13 bases outside the gene matches. Germline V gene lookup returns CDR1 SGHTA and CDR2 FQGNSA. The CDR3 DNA reads as TGTGCCAGCAGAAACCCCCGGGGTCAGGGGGACAATGAGCAGTTCTTC. It yields the protein CASRNPRGQGDNEQFF.

The rearrangement uses TRBV7-2 and TRBJ1-2; the D gene is possibly TRBD1 (6 bases). Germline CDR1 reads SGHTA; CDR2 reads FQGNSA. V gave up 6 bases and J gave up 1 base, with 15 bases separating them. This CDR3 has 15 residues. DNA of the CDR3: TGTGCCAGCAGAAATCGACAGGACCATAACTATGGCTACACCTTC. Translating gives CASRNRQDHNYGYTF.

The chain links TRBV19 to TRBJ1-5, with TRBD1 identical over 12 bases. The CDR3 length is 16 residues. Germline CDR1 is LNHDA and CDR2 is SQIVND (reference sequence). V lost 9 bases to trimming and J lost 6 bases; unmatched junction nucleotides: 12. CDR3: CASRWGQGARVQPQHF. The CDR3 DNA is TGTGCCAGCCGCTGGGGACAGGGGGCGCGGGTTCAGCCCCAGCATTTT.

Written as DNA, the CDR3 is TGTGCCAGCAGCGTCTCAAGCGGGGGGAACTACAATGAGCAGTTCTTC. This sequence encodes CASSVSSGGNYNEQFF. The chain carries TRBV9 and TRBJ2-1, with TRBD2 matching over 9 bases. The CDR3 has 16 residues. With 2 bases clipped from V and 3 bases from J, the junction kept 6 bases outside the gene matches. From germline, CDR1 is SGDLS and CDR2 YYNGEE.